This T cell receptor beta chain appears in the sequencing data of a study of neoadjuvant anti-PD-1 for oral cavity cancer. As for the study in general: Around day 43, patients without progression received a fourth nivolumab dose before surgery. Study findings and constraints: TCR analyses covered only a few patients per response group.

Patients were newly diagnosed with stage II-IVA oral cavity squamous cell carcinoma without prior systemic or radiation treatment. The patients had HPV-negative, locally advanced oral cavity squamous cell carcinoma. The CDR3 is made up of 14 amino acids. Trimming took 7 bases from V and 4 from J, leaving 12 bases between them. CDR1 and CDR2 (germline): SGHDT, YYEEEE. Concerning this clone itself: Its target is unknown.

The repertoire was sequenced with immunoSEQ multiplex PCR; TCRdb's copy has only in-frame clones and lacks some. This table holds about 14,000 clones, approximately 70% found once. The receptor's source is a person between 35 and 79 years old with oral cavity squamous cell carcinoma. The sample was PBMCs, taken before nivolumab (anti-PD-1) treatment. The chain uses TRBV5-6 and TRBJ1-6; tentative D call: TRBD1 (5 bases). Written as DNA, the CDR3 is TGTGCCAGCTTATCCGGGACTTATAATTCACCCCTCCACTTT. Translating gives CASLSGTYNSPLHF.